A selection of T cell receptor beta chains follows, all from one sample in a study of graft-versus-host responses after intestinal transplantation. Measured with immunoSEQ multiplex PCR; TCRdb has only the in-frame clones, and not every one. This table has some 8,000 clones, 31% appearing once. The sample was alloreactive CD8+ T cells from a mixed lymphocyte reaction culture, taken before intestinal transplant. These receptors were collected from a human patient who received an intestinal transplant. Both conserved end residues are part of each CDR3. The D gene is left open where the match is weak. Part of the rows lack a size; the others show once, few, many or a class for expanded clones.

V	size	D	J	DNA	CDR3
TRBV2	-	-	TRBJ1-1	TGTGCCAGGCCGGTAGCGGGCTCCTATACTGAAGCTTTCTTT	CARPVAGSYTEAFF
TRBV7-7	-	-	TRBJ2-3	TGTGCCAGCAGCTTAACCCCAGGGGTCACAGATACGCAGTATTTT	CASSLTPGVTDTQYF
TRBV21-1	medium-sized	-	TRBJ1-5	TGTGCCAGCAAGAAGACAGGAGAGTCATGTCAGCCCCAGCATTTT	CASKKTGESCQPQHF
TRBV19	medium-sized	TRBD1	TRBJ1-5	TGTGCCAGTAGTATGTTCGGACAGGGGAGGTTTAGCAATCAGCCCCAGCATTTT	CASSMFGQGRFSNQPQHF
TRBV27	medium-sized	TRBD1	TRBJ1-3	TGTGCCAGCAGTCAGAGTAGAGGGGGCGGAAACACCATATATTTT	CASSQSRGGGNTIYF
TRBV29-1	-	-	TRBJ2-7	TGCAGCGTTGCTCACGGCTCCTACGAGCAGTACTTC	CSVAHGSYEQYF
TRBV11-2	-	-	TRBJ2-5	TGTGCCAGCAGTTCCGGGACATATCTCCAAGCCGGAGAGACCCAGTACTTC	CASSSGTYLQAGETQYF
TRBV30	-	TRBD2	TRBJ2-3	TGTGCCGTAAAGCGGGAGAAGGGGGATACGCAGTATTTT	CAVKREKGDTQYF
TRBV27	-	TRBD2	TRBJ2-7	TGTGCCAGCAGTCTAGCGGGGGGATACTCCTACGAGCAGTACTTC	CASSLAGGYSYEQYF
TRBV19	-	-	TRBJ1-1	TGTGCCAGTAGTATAGCGAACAGTGCCTTCGGCGAAGCTTTCTTT	CASSIANSAFGEAFF
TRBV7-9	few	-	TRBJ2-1	TGTGCCAGCAGCCCTTGGACAGCGTCCTACAATGAGCAGTTCTTC	CASSPWTASYNEQFF
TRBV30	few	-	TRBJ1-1	TGTGCCTCCAGTCACACTGAAGCTTTCTTT	CASSHTEAFF
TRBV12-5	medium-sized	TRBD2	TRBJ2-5	TGTGCTAGTGGTGATAGCGGGGGGGCCCAAGAGACCCAGTACTTC	CASGDSGGAQETQYF
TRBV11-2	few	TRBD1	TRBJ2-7	TGTGCCAGCAGACCGGACAGGCCTCTATACGAGCAGTACTTC	CASRPDRPLYEQYF
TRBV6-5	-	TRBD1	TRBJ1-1	TGTGCCAGCAGTGATGGGACAGTCGGGCCTGAAGCTTTCTTT	CASSDGTVGPEAFF
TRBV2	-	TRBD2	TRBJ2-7	TGTGCCAGCAGTGACTCCCTAGCGGGAGGGTCCTACGAGCAGTACTTC	CASSDSLAGGSYEQYF
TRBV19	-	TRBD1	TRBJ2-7	TGTGCCAGTAGTCCGGGACAGTCTTACGAGCAGTACTTC	CASSPGQSYEQYF
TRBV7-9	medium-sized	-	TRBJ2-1	TGTGCCAGCAGCTTATCGGGTGAGCAGTTCTTC	CASSLSGEQFF